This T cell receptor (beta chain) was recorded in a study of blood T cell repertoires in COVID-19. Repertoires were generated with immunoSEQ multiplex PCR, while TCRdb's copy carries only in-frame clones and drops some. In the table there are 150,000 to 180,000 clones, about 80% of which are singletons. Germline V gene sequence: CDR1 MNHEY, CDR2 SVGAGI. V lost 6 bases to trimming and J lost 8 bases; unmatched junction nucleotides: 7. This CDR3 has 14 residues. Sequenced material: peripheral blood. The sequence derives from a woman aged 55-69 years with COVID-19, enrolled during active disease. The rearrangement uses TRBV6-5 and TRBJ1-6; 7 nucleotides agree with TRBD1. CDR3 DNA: TGTGCCAGCAGAGCGACAGGGTCGGATTCACCCCTCCACTTT. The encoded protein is CASRATGSDSPLHF.